This TCR beta chain appears in the sequencing data of a study of yellow fever vaccine responses in identical twins. General study findings and limits: Twins' vaccine T cell responses were reported to seem partly convergent and partly personalized.

TCRdb fed the RT-PCR reads into MiXCR, producing one record per CDR3 protein. This table holds 11,000 to 15,000 distinct CDR3 sequences, less than 85% found once. As concerns this clonotype: The antigen is not known.

Per germline, CDR1 SGHRS and CDR2 YFSETQ. Trimming cost V 0 bases and J 9 bases; bases outside gene matches: 5. CDR3 size: 15 residues. This receptor was obtained from a woman aged 18 to 35 who received the yellow fever vaccine. The V call is TRBV5-1, the J call TRBJ2-1; 11 bases fit TRBD1. The sequencing here drew on T cells from blood (PBMCs), unsorted or a sorted subset (not recorded which), taken before or after yellow fever vaccination (not recorded which). For the CDR3, the DNA is TGCGCCAGCAGCTTGGATGGACAGGGGGCTGGTGAGCAGTTCTTC. Residues: CASSLDGQGAGEQFF.